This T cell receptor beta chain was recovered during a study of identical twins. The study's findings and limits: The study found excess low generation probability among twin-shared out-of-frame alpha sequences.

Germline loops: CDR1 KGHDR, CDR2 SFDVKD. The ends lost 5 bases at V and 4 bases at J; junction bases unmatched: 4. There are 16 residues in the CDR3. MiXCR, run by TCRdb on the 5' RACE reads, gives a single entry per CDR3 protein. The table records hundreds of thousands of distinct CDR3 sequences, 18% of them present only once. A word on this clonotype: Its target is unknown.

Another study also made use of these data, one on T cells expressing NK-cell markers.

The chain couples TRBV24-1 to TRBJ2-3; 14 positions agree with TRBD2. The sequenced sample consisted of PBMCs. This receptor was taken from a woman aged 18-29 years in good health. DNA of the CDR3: TGTGCCACCAGTGCCGGGGGACTAGCGGGAGCAGATACGCAGTATTTT. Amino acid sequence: CATSAGGLAGADTQYF.